The 15 T cell receptor beta chains in this list originate from one sample, sequenced in a study of blood T cell repertoires in COVID-19. The assay was immunoSEQ multiplex PCR, and TCRdb's table has in-frame clones only and misses some. This sample has about 270,000 clones, with around 90% found just once. The sample was PBMCs or T cells enriched from blood (not recorded which). The source is a woman aged 40-49 years with acute COVID-19.

For this clone: At one of its ends the junction is not consistent with the germline gene, which may arise from a read error. The rearrangement links TRBV2 to TRBJ2-1; 8 bases align to TRBD2. The CDR3 is 15 amino acids. In germline, CDR1 is SNHLY, CDR2 FYNNEI. Written as DNA, the CDR3 is TGTGCCAGCAGAGCGGGGGCCCATGCCTATAATGAGCAGTTCTTC. Residues: CASRAGAHAYNEQFF. The whole variable domain, filled in from reference TRBV2 and TRBJ2-1, reads EPEVTQTPSHQVTQMGQEVILRCVPISNHLYFYWYRQILGQKVEFLVSFYNNEISEKSEIFDDQFSVERPDGSNFTLKIRSTKLEDSAMYFCASRAGAHAYNEQFFGPGTRLTVL.

This clone was recorded only once. V is TRBV28 and J is TRBJ2-7, with D perhaps matching TRBD1 (6 bases). The V gene's germline CDR1 is MDHEN and CDR2 SYDVKM. The CDR3 has 13 residues. Trimming removed 5 bases from V and 3 bases from J, with 11 bases in between. The CDR3 DNA sequence: TGTGCCAGCAGTACAGGGATCGGCTACGAGCAGTACTTC. It yields the protein CASSTGIGYEQYF.

This clone was seen a single time. The chain joins TRBV7-9 to TRBJ2-1; 10 nucleotides align to TRBD2. The germline gives CDR1 SEHNR, CDR2 FQNEAQ (reference sequence). V was pared by 5 bases and J by 5 bases, with 12 bases of the junction left unmatched. This CDR3 has 17 amino acids. The CDR3 is CASSPISGTSANNEQFF. The CDR3 DNA sequence: TGTGCCAGCAGCCCAATCTCCGGGACTAGCGCAAACAATGAGCAGTTCTTC.

The chain couples TRBV4-3 to TRBJ1-2; D is uncertain. Germline assignment: CDR1 LGHNA and CDR2 YSLEER. The CDR3 is 13 residues long. Trimming stripped 4 bases from V and 13 bases from J, with 19 bases between. This CDR3 reads CASSLKAGGPGTF. CDR3 bases: TGCGCCAGCAGCCTAAAAGCGGGCGGCCCGGGCACCTTC.

This chain uses TRBV11-2 with TRBJ2-1; D may be TRBD2 (6 bases). This CDR3 is built from 15 residues. Germline V gene sequence: CDR1 SGHAT, CDR2 FQNNGV. The ends were cut back, 2 bases at V and 0 bases at J, with 8 bases in the middle. The CDR3 DNA follows: TGTGCCAGCAGCTTATCCGGGAGCTCCTACAATGAGCAGTTCTTC. It encodes CASSLSGSSYNEQFF.

This clone showed up just once. The chain recombines TRBV7-9 with TRBJ2-5, with 9 bases lining up with TRBD2. Germline CDR1 reads SEHNR; CDR2 reads FQNEAQ (reference sequence). Trimming at V came to 11 bases and at J to 5 bases, leaving 15 bases not matched to a gene. The CDR3 is made up of 15 amino acids. The CDR3 DNA reads as TGTGCCGGGGGAACCACTAGCGGGCCGAGGGAGACCCAGTACTTC. It encodes CAGGTTSGPRETQYF.

The rearrangement links TRBV5-5 to TRBJ1-6; TRBD1 agrees at 8 bases. The CDR3 loop spans 16 amino acids. Germline assignment: CDR1 SGHKS and CDR2 YYEKEE (reference sequence). Trimming cost V 2 bases and J 10 bases; bases outside gene matches: 11. The CDR3 reads CASSLYGQGSYSPLHF. The CDR3 DNA follows: TGTGCCAGCAGCTTATATGGACAGGGTTCATACTCACCCCTCCACTTT.

The genes are TRBV4-2 and TRBJ2-3; D may be TRBD2 (6 bases). This CDR3 contains 16 residues. Trimming shortened V by 3 bases and J by 5 bases, and 18 bases separated the two germline ends. The germline V gene has CDR1 LGHNA and CDR2 YNFKEQ. The CDR3 bases are TGTGCCAGCAGCCACGACGCGACTCCCGGGAGAGATACGCAGTATTTT. Translated: CASSHDATPGRDTQYF.

The chain uses TRBV28 and TRBJ2-7, with a weak D call TRBD1 (7 bases). Germline lookup yields CDR1 MDHEN and CDR2 SYDVKM. V was cut by 8 bases and J by 5 bases, with 22 bases left in between. The CDR3 sequence is 15 residues long. CDR3 coding DNA: TGTGCCAGCTGGAACGCGGAGGGGGCGCGGGACGAGCAGTACTTC. It specifies CASWNAEGARDEQYF.

The chain is built from TRBV3-1 (or the pseudogene TRBV3-2) and TRBJ1-1; possible D gene TRBD1, 5 bases. Germline loops: CDR1 LGHDT, CDR2 YNNKEL (reference sequence). The CDR3 is 13 residues long. V lost 6 bases to trimming and J lost 7 bases, with 15 bases between them. CDR3 in amino acids: CASRHTGGIEAFF. CDR3 in DNA: TGTGCCAGCAGACATACGGGGGGAATTGAAGCTTTCTTT.

The rearrangement uses TRBV19 and TRBJ2-3; TRBD1 agrees at 9 bases. CDR1 and CDR2 (germline): LNHDA, SQIVND (reference sequence). J gave up 4 bases and V 2 bases, and 4 bases lay outside the gene matches. The CDR3 runs to 15 residues. The CDR3 DNA reads TGTGCCAGTAGTATAAACAGGGGGCGAGCAGATACGCAGTATTTT. Translated: CASSINRGRADTQYF.

The chain carries TRBV24-1 and TRBJ1-2; D is undetermined. V shed 0 bases and J shed 7 bases, with 5 bases lying between them. CDR1 and CDR2 (germline): KGHDR, SFDVKD. The CDR3 sequence is 12 residues long. The CDR3 region is CATSDLISGYTF. The CDR3 region has the DNA TGTGCCACCAGTGATTTGATCAGTGGCTACACCTTC.

This clone was recorded only once. The rearrangement uses TRBV7-3 and TRBJ2-5; tentative D call: TRBD1 (5 bases). This CDR3 spans 14 amino acids. Trimming removed 2 bases from V and 1 base from J, with 8 bases in between. Germline CDR1 reads SGHTA; CDR2 reads FQGTGA. The CDR3 DNA is TGTGCCAGCAGCTTACCAGGGCCCCAAGAGACCCAGTACTTC. Its translation is CASSLPGPQETQYF.

The rearrangement uses TRBV7-9 and TRBJ1-4; D remains ambiguous. Germline CDR1 is SEHNR and CDR2 is FQNEAQ (reference sequence). The germline V and J ends were trimmed by 5 bases and 4 bases, with 8 bases remaining between them. The CDR3 runs to 13 residues. The CDR3, as DNA: TGTGCCAGCAGCCCCTTTGTTAATGAAAAACTGTTTTTT. This encodes CASSPFVNEKLFF.

The chain employs TRBV3-1 (or the pseudogene TRBV3-2) and TRBJ1-2, with unresolved D. Trimming left V 0 bases short and J 4 bases short, with 12 bases between. The germline gives CDR1 LGHDT, CDR2 YNNKEL (reference sequence). The CDR3 length is 15 residues. CDR3 residues: CASSQDSGRLYGYTF. The CDR3 DNA is TGTGCCAGCAGCCAAGATTCTGGGAGGCTCTATGGCTACACCTTC.